A selection of T cell receptor beta chains follows, all from one sample in a study of cytomegalovirus exposure and HLA in healthy donors. Only in-frame clones appear in the TCRdb table, and some are missing; sequencing was by immunoSEQ multiplex PCR. The data contain around 140,000 clones, approximately 78% of them seen just once; the ten biggest clones take up roughly 1.5%. Input material: PBMCs. The receptor set was obtained from a female donor in good health and CMV-seronegative. CDR3s include the opening cysteine and the closing phenylalanine or tryptophan. The D gene is left open where the match is weak. The size of a clone is reported for some rows only, either as once, few or many, or as a class for expanded clones.

d_gene | j_gene | abundance | v_gene | CDR3aa | CDR3nt
. | TRBJ2-1 | . | TRBV5-6 | CASRLGVSSYNEQFF | TGTGCCAGCAGACTCGGGGTTAGCTCCTACAATGAGCAGTTCTTC
TRBD1 | TRBJ2-3 | . | TRBV19 | CASKTKSGQGTDTQYF | TGTGCCAGTAAAACCAAATCGGGACAGGGGACAGATACGCAGTATTTT
. | TRBJ1-1 | . | TRBV7-3 | CASSSPPGDAFF | TGTGCCAGCAGCTCACCCCCGGGGGATGCTTTCTTT
TRBD2 | TRBJ2-7 | . | TRBV10-3 | CAITETSGGYEQYF | TGTGCCATCACGGAGACTAGCGGGGGCTACGAGCAGTACTTC
. | TRBJ2-5 | . | TRBV7-2 | CASIAVRQGGGETQYF | TGTGCCAGCATCGCAGTCCGGCAGGGCGGAGGGGAGACCCAGTACTTC
TRBD1 | TRBJ2-1 | . | TRBV6-1 | CASSGRQGSAYNEQFF | TGTGCCAGCAGTGGACGACAGGGATCAGCCTACAATGAGCAGTTCTTC
TRBD2 | TRBJ2-3 | . | TRBV27 | CASSRLAGRTDTQYF | TGTGCCAGCAGCAGACTAGCGGGGCGCACAGATACGCAGTATTTT
TRBD1 | TRBJ1-1 | few | TRBV6-5 | CASSARGGGVGEAFF | TGTGCCAGCAGTGCCCGTGGAGGGGGCGTCGGTGAAGCTTTCTTT
TRBD2 | TRBJ2-1 | . | TRBV29-1 | CSAVLAGPYNEQFF | TGCAGCGCCGTACTAGCGGGACCCTACAATGAGCAGTTCTTC
. | TRBJ2-5 | . | TRBV7-9 | CASSRARAQETQYF | TGTGCCAGCAGCCGGGCCAGGGCGCAAGAGACCCAGTACTTC
TRBD1 | TRBJ1-5 | . | TRBV4-3 | CASSQERTGSNQPQHF | TGCGCCAGCAGCCAAGAGAGGACAGGGAGCAATCAGCCCCAGCATTTT
TRBD1 | TRBJ1-1 | . | TRBV5-1 | CASSWDRGNTEAFF | TGCGCCAGCAGCTGGGACAGGGGAAACACTGAAGCTTTCTTT
. | TRBJ1-3 | few | TRBV6-6 | CASSPRGRNTIYF | TGTGCCAGCAGTCCTCGGGGGAGAAACACCATATATTTT
. | TRBJ2-3 | . | TRBV6-1 | CASFRAQGNTDTQYF | TGTGCCAGCTTTAGGGCCCAGGGAAACACAGATACGCAGTATTTT
. | TRBJ2-5 | . | TRBV28 | CASLQGGTETQYF | TGTGCCAGCTTGCAGGGCGGGACGGAGACCCAGTACTTC
TRBD1 | TRBJ2-2 | . | TRBV19 | CASRRDRANTGELFF | TGTGCCAGTAGGCGGGACAGGGCGAACACCGGGGAGCTGTTTTTT
TRBD1 | TRBJ2-5 | . | TRBV10-1 | CASSVARDRGIRETQYF | TGCGCCAGCAGTGTGGCAAGAGACAGGGGAATCAGAGAGACCCAGTACTTC
TRBD1 | TRBJ2-7 | . | TRBV4-2 | CASSLRDSGHYEQYF | TGTGCCAGCAGCCTCCGGGACAGTGGCCATTACGAGCAGTACTTC
TRBD2 | TRBJ2-1 | once | TRBV28 | CASTGTSGPNEQFF | TGTGCCAGCACCGGGACTAGCGGGCCCAATGAGCAGTTCTTC